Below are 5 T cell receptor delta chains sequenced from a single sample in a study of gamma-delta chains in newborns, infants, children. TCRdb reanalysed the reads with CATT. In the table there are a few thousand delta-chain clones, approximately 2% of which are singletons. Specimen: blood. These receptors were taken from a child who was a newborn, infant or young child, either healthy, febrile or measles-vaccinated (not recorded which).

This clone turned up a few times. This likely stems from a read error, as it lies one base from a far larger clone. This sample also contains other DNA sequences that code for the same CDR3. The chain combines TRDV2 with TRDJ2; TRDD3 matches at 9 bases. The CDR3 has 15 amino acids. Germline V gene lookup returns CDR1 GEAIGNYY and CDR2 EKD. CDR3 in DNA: TGTGCCTGTGACTACTGGGGGACTTTGACAGCGCAACTCTTCTTT. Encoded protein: CACDYWGTLTAQLFF.

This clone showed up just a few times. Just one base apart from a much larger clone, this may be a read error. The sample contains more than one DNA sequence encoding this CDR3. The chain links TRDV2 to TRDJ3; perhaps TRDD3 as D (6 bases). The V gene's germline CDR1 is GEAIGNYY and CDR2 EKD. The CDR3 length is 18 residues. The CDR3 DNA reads TGCGCCTGTGACACCGTTCTGGGGACCTCCTGGGACACCCGACAGATGTTTTTC. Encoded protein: CACDTVLGTSWDTRQMFF.

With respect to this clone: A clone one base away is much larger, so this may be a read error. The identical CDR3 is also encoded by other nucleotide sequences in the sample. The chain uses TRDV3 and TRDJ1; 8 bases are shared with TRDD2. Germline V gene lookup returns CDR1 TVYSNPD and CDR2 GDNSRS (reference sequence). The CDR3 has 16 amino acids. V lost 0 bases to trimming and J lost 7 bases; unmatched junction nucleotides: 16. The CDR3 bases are TGTGCCTTTAGGACTTCCTACCACCCCGGTCCCGGTAAACTCATCTTT. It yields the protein CAFRTSYHPGPGKLIF. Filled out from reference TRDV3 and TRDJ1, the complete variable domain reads CDKVTQSSPDQTVASGSEVVLLCTYDTVYSNPDLFWYRIRPDYSFQFVFYGDNSRSEGADFTQGRFSVKHILTQKAFHLVISPVRTEDSATYYCAFRTSYHPGPGKLIFGKGTRVTVEP.

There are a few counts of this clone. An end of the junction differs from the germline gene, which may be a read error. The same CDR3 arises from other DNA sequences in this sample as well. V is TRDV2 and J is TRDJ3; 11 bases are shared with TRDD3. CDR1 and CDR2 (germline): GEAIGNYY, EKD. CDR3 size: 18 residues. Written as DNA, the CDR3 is TGTGCCTGTGACACACTGGGGGATAAATCCTGGGACACCCGACAGATGTTCTTC. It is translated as CACDTLGDKSWDTRQMFF.

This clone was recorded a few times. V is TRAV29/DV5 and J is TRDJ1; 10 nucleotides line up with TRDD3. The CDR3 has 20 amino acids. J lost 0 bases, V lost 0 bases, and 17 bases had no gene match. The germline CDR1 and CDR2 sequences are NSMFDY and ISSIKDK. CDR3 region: CAASGPKHWGIHPYTDKLIF. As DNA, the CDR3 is TGTGCAGCAAGCGGACCTAAGCATTGGGGGATACATCCGTACACCGATAAACTCATCTTT.